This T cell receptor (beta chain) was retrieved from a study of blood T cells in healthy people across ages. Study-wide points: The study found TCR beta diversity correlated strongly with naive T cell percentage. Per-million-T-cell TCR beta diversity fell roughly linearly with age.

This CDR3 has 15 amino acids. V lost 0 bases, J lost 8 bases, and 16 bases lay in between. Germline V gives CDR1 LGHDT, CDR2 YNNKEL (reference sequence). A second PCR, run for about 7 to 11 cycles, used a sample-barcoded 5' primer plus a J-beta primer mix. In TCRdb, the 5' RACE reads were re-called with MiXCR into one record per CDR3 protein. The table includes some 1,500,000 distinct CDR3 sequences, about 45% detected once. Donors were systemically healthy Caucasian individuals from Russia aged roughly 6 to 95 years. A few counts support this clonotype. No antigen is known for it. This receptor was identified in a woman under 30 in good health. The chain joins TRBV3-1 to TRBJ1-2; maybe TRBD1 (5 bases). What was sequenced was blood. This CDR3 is CASSQESAGLSGYTF. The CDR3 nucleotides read TGTGCCAGCAGCCAAGAATCTGCAGGGTTGAGCGGCTACACCTTC.